The clone carrying this T cell receptor (beta chain) was seen just once. Measured with immunoSEQ multiplex PCR; TCRdb has only the in-frame clones, and not every one. The sample has fewer than 75,000 clones, roughly four fifths seen once. Germline V gives CDR1 SGHVS, CDR2 FQNEAQ. V trimming: 1 base; J trimming: 6 bases; junction bases outside the gene matches: 3. The CDR3 covers 15 residues. These data are taken from a study of blood T cell repertoires in COVID-19. The V call is TRBV7-8, the J call TRBJ2-7; 13 nucleotides align to TRBD2. The sequence was collected from a human donor in a cohort sampled during active COVID-19. What was sequenced was peripheral blood. CDR3 protein: CASSLGTSGGSEQYF. The CDR3 coding sequence is TGTGCCAGCAGCTTAGGGACTAGCGGGGGCTCCGAGCAGTACTTC. Complete variable domain (other parts from reference TRBV7-8 and TRBJ2-7): GAGVSQSPRYKVAKRGQDVALRCDPISGHVSLFWYQQALGQGPEFLTYFQNEAQLDKSGLPSDRFFAERPEGSVSTLKIQRTQQEDSAVYLCASSLGTSGGSEQYFGPGTRLTVT.